This TCR beta chain was profiled in a study of neurological immune-mediated disorders. The study's findings and limits: Because no CDR3 amino acid sequences were shared across subjects by expanded clones, private repertoires were suggested in all groups.

Concerning this clonotype itself: Its matching antigen is unknown. A much bigger clone sits one base away, suggesting this may be a read error.

TCRdb fed the 5' RACE reads into MiXCR, producing one record per CDR3 protein. The sample lists 71,000 or so distinct CDR3 sequences, roughly 15% seen once, with around 4.3% in the top ten. Time point in this sample: longitudinal time-point 1 (baseline). Specimen: PBMCs. This TCR came from a female donor with HTLV-1-associated myelopathy (HAM/TSP).

Here the CDR3 DNA reads TGCGCCAGCAGCTTGGGTCAGGGGGCCTTAGATACGCAGTATTTT. Translated: CASSLGQGALDTQYF. This chain joins TRBV5-1 and TRBJ2-3; TRBD1 agrees at 8 bases. J lost 5 bases, V lost 0 bases, and 5 bases had no gene match. The CDR3 contains 15 residues. Germline-derived CDR1 and CDR2 are SGHRS and YFSETQ.